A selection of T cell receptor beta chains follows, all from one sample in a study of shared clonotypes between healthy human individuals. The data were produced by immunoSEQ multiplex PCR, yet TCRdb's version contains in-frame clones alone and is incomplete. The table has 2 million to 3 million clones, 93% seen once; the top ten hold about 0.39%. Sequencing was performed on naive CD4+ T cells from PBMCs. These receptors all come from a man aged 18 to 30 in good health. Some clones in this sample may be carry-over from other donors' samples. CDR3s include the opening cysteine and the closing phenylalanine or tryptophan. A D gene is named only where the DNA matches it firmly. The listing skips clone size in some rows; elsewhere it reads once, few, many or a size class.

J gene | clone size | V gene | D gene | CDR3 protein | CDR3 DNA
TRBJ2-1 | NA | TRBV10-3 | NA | CAISETVTRIAYNEQFF | TGTGCCATCAGTGAGACCGTAACTAGAATCGCCTACAATGAGCAGTTCTTC
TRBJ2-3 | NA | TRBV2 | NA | CASRFNGDTQYF | TGTGCCAGCAGGTTCAACGGAGATACGCAGTATTTT
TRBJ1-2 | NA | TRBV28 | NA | CASSEQGRGGYTF | TGTGCCAGCAGCGAACAGGGAAGGGGCGGCTACACCTTC
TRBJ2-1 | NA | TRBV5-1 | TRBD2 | CASSWLAGAINEQFF | TGCGCCAGCAGCTGGCTAGCGGGAGCAATCAATGAGCAGTTCTTC
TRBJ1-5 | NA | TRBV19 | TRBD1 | CASSGPRDRGGNQPQHF | TGTGCCAGTAGTGGGCCTCGGGACAGGGGAGGCAATCAGCCCCAGCATTTT
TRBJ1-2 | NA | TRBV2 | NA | CASSVERRGYTF | TGTGCCAGCAGCGTCGAGCGACGGGGCTACACCTTC
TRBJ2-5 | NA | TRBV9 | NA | CASSVGGSRETQYF | TGTGCCAGCAGCGTAGGCGGGTCCCGGGAGACCCAGTACTTC
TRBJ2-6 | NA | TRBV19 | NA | CASGPANVLTF | TGTGCCAGTGGGCCAGCCAACGTCCTGACTTTC
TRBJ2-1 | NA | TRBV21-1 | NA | CASSKSLAGAYSEQFF | TGTGCCAGCAGCAAAAGTCTAGCGGGAGCTTATAGTGAGCAGTTCTTC
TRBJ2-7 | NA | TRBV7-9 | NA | CASSLGGTSTPHEQYF | TGTGCCAGCAGCTTAGGCGGGACGTCGACCCCCCACGAGCAGTACTTC
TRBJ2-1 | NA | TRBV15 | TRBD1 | CATSRQTGTYNEQFF | TGTGCCACCAGCAGACAGACAGGGACCTACAATGAGCAGTTCTTC
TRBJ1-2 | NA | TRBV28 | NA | CASTPGRLYGYTF | TGTGCCAGCACCCCTGGACGACTCTATGGCTACACCTTC
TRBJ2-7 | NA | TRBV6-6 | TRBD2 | CASSSQRDSYEQYF | TGTGCCAGCAGTTCTCAGCGGGACTCCTACGAGCAGTACTTC
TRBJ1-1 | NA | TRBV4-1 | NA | CASSQVTANTEAFF | TGCGCCAGCAGCCAAGTGACAGCTAACACTGAAGCTTTCTTT
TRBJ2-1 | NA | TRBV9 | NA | CASSVGGIPPNEQFF | TGTGCCAGCAGCGTAGGCGGGATCCCCCCCAATGAGCAGTTCTTC
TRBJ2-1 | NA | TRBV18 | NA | CASSPFQRNNEQFF | TGTGCCAGCTCACCATTCCAGCGGAACAATGAGCAGTTCTTC
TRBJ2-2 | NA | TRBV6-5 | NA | CASRRTGELFF | TGTGCCAGCAGGAGAACCGGGGAGCTGTTTTTT
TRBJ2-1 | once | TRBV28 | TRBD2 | CATLSGSSYNEQFF | TGTGCCACCCTTAGCGGGAGCTCCTACAATGAGCAGTTCTTC
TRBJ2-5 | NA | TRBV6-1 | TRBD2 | CASGTSGRAEGTQYF | TGTGCCAGCGGCACTAGCGGGAGGGCCGAGGGGACCCAGTACTTC
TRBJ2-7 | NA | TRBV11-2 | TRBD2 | CASSHTGWEGNSYEQYF | TGTGCCAGCAGCCACACGGGATGGGAGGGGAATTCCTACGAGCAGTACTTC
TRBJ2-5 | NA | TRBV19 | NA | CASSYSQETQYF | TGTGCCAGTAGTTACTCACAAGAGACCCAGTACTTC
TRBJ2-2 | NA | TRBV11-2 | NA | CASSLKWDTGELFF | TGTGCCAGCAGCTTGAAGTGGGACACCGGGGAGCTGTTTTTT
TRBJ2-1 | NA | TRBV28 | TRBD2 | CASTRGWGTSGRFYEQFF | TGTGCCAGCACTCGAGGGTGGGGTACTAGCGGGAGGTTCTATGAGCAGTTCTTC
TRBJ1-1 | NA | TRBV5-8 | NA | CASSLVRTEAFF | TGTGCCAGCAGCTTGGTGAGGACTGAAGCTTTCTTT
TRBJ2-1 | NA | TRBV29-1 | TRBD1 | CSVALGQGYNEQFF | TGCAGCGTTGCTTTGGGACAGGGATACAATGAGCAGTTCTTC
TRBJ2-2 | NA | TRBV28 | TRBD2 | CASAAGGGMAGELFF | TGTGCCAGCGCTGCGGGAGGGGGCATGGCCGGGGAGCTGTTTTTT
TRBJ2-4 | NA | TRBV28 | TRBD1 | CASSRPGTGHKNIQYF | TGTGCCAGCAGCCGTCCCGGGACAGGACACAAAAACATTCAGTACTTC
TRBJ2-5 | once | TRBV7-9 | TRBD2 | CASSPLGGKETQYF | TGTGCCAGCAGCCCCCTCGGGGGGAAGGAGACCCAGTACTTC
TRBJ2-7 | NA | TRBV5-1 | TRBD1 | CASSLAGDRTDEQYF | TGCGCCAGCAGCTTGGCCGGGGACAGGACTGACGAGCAGTACTTC
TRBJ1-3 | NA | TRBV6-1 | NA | CASSELSGGNTIYF | TGTGCCAGCAGTGAACTCTCCGGAGGAAACACCATATATTTT
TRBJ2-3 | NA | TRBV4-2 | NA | CASSQVGSTDTQYF | TGTGCCAGCAGCCAAGTGGGTAGCACAGATACGCAGTATTTT
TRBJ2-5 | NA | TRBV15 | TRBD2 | CATSRGGERETQYF | TGTGCCACCAGCAGGGGGGGGGAGCGAGAGACCCAGTACTTC
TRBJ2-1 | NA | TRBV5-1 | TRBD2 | CASSLGLAGPYNEQFF | TGCGCCAGCAGCTTGGGTCTAGCGGGTCCCTACAATGAGCAGTTCTTC
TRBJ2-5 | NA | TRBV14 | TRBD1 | CASSHDYPGQPQETQYF | TGTGCCAGCAGCCATGATTACCCGGGACAGCCCCAAGAGACCCAGTACTTC
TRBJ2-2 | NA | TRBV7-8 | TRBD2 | CASSFLTTSGRAGGELFF | TGTGCCAGCAGCTTCCTAACGACTAGCGGGAGGGCCGGCGGGGAGCTGTTTTTT
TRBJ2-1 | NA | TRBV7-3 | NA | CASSLYGLGRPYFF | TGTGCCAGCAGCTTATATGGCCTAGGCCGACCGTATTTCTTC
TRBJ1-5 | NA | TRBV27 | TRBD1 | CASRITGASNQPQHF | TGTGCCAGCAGGATCACAGGGGCTAGCAATCAGCCCCAGCATTTT
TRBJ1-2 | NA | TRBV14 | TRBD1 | CASSFLDRGNGYTF | TGTGCCAGCAGCTTCCTGGACAGGGGGAATGGCTACACCTTC
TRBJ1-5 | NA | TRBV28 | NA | CASSPRSGKSQPQHF | TGTGCCAGCAGTCCAAGGTCGGGGAAGAGTCAGCCCCAGCATTTT
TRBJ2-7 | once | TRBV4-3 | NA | CASSQVTATYEQYF | TGCGCCAGCAGCCAAGTGACTGCCACCTACGAGCAGTACTTC
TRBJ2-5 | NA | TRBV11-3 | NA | CASSQGPNQETQYF | TGTGCCAGCAGCCAGGGACCGAACCAAGAGACCCAGTACTTC
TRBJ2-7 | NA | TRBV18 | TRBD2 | CASSPSGRGRYEQYF | TGTGCCAGCTCACCAAGCGGGAGAGGAAGGTACGAGCAGTACTTC
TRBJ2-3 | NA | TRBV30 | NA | CAWSGGGQSDTQYF | TGTGCCTGGAGTGGGGGGGGACAGTCAGATACGCAGTATTTT
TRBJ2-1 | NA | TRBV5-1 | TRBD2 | CASSLTGGSYNEQFF | TGCGCCAGCAGCTTAACGGGAGGGTCCTACAATGAGCAGTTCTTC
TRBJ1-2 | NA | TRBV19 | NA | CASSIQRDGYGYTF | TGTGCCAGTAGTATACAGCGGGACGGCTATGGCTACACCTTC
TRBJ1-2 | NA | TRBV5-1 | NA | CASSLESGWGYTF | TGCGCCAGCAGCTTGGAGTCCGGCTGGGGCTACACCTTC
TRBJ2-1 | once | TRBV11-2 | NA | CASRETSLTYNEQFF | TGTGCCAGCAGGGAAACTAGCCTCACCTACAATGAGCAGTTCTTC
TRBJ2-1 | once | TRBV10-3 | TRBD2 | CAIRGQRGSSYNEQFF | TGTGCCATCAGGGGGCAGCGGGGGAGCTCCTACAATGAGCAGTTCTTC
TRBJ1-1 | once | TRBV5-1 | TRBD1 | CASSLGGGQAKEAFF | TGCGCCAGCAGCTTGGGAGGAGGACAGGCAAAAGAAGCTTTCTTT
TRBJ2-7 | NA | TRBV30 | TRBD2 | CAYRTSGRTYEQYF | TGTGCCTACAGGACTAGCGGGAGAACCTACGAGCAGTACTTC
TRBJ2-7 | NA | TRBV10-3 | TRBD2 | CAIRREGREQYF | TGTGCCATCAGGCGGGAGGGCCGCGAGCAGTACTTC
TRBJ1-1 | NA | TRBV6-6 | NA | CASSYYYEGNTEAFF | TGTGCCAGCAGTTACTATTATGAGGGAAACACTGAAGCTTTCTTT
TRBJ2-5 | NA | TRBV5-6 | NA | CASSLPVAGRWETQYF | TGTGCCAGCAGCTTGCCGGTGGCGGGAAGGTGGGAGACCCAGTACTTC
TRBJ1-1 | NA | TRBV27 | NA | CASSLAWGGNTEAFF | TGTGCCAGCAGTTTAGCCTGGGGTGGGAACACTGAAGCTTTCTTT
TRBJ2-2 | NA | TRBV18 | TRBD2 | CASSRGLAGSNTGELFF | TGTGCCAGCTCCCGGGGACTAGCGGGTTCGAACACCGGGGAGCTGTTTTTT
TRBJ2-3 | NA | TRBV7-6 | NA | CASSLASTDTQYF | TGTGCCAGCAGCTTAGCAAGCACAGATACGCAGTATTTT
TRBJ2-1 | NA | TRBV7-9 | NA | CASDVRLPSSYNEQFF | TGTGCCAGCGACGTCCGGCTCCCGAGCTCCTACAATGAGCAGTTCTTC